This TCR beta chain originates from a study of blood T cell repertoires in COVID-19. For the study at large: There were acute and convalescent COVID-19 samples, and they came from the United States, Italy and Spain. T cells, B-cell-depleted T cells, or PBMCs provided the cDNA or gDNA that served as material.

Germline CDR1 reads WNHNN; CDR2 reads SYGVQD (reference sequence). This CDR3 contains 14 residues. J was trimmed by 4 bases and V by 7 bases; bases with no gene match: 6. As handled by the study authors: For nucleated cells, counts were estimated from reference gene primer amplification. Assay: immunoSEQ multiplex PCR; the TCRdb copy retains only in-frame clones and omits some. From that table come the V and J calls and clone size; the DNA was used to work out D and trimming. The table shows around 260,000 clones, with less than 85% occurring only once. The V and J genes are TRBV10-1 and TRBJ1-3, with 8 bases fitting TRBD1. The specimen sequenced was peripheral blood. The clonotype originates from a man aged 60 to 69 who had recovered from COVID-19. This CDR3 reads CASTTGGRGNTIYF. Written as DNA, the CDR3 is TGCGCCAGCACCACAGGGGGACGCGGAAACACCATATATTTT.